One TCR beta chain is described in this entry. Antigen unknown. The source of the sample is a study of Ad26.COV2.S vaccination and SARS-CoV-2 variants. Study-wide context: Doses of Ad26.COV2.S were injected into muscle once or twice, 56 days apart. Study conclusions and caveats: There was reportedly substantial breadth in spike-specific CD8+ and CD4+ T cell responses after vaccination. It was found that vaccine and placebo recipients had similar non-spike TCR breadth.

Profiled with immunoSEQ multiplex PCR; TCRdb holds only in-frame clones, not every one. The sample has 430,000 or so clones, roughly 89% seen once. As for treatment: roughly 18 received Ad26.COV2.S at low or high dose, single or two shots; five or six received placebo; per-sample allocation not given. Samples analyzed were those drawn on day 63 after the first vaccine or placebo injection. Spike of the Wuhan-strain SARS-CoV-2 was expressed by an Ad26 vector, which formed the vaccine. Sequenced here: peripheral blood, sampled in a trial of Ad26.COV2.S vaccine versus placebo. This clonotype was obtained from a person between 18 and 60 years old who received the Ad26.COV2.S COVID-19 vaccine or a placebo.

The CDR3 DNA follows: TGTGCCAGCAGCTTAGATTTGAGGACTGAAGCTTTCTTT. Amino acid sequence: CASSLDLRTEAFF. The V and J genes are TRBV7-9 and TRBJ1-1; D not certain. Trimming stripped 1 base from V and 5 bases from J, with 8 bases between. CDR1 is SEHNR, CDR2 FQNEAQ, per germline (reference sequence). The CDR3 is 13 residues long.